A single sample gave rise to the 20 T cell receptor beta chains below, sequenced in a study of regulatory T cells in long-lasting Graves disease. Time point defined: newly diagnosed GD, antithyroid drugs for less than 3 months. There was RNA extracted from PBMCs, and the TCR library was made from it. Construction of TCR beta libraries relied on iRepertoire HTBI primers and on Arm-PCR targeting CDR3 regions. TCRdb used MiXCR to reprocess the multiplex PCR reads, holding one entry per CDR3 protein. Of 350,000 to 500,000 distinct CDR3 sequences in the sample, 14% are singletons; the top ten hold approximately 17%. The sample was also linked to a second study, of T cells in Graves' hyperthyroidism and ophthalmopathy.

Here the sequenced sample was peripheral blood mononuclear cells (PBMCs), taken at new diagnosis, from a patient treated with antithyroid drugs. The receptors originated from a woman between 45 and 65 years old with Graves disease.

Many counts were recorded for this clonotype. The CDR3 loop reads CASTTPDINQPQHF. CDR3 nucleotides: TGTGCCAGCACCACGCCGGACATCAATCAGCCCCAGCATTTT. V gene TRBV12-3 or TRBV12-4 combines with J gene TRBJ1-5; a possible D gene is TRBD1 (5 bases). V gave up 7 bases and J gave up 3 bases, with 13 bases separating them. The CDR3 has 14 residues.

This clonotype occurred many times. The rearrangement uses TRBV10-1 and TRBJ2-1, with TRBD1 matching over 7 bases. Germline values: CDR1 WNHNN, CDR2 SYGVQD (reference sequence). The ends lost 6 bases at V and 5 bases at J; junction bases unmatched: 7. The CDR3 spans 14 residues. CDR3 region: CASSPGTENNEQFF. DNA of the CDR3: TGCGCCAGCAGCCCCGGGACAGAGAACAATGAGCAGTTCTTC.

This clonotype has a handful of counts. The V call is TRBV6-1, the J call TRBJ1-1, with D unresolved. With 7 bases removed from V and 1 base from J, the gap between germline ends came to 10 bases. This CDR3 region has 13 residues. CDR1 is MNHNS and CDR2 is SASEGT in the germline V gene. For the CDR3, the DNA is TGTGCCAGCATAAAGGGCGAGAACACTGAAGCTTTCTTT. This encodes CASIKGENTEAFF.

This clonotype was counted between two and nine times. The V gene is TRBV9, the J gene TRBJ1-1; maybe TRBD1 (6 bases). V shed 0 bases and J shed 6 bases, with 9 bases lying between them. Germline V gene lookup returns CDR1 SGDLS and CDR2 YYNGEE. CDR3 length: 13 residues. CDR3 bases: TGTGCCAGCAGCGTAGGGGACACCGCTGAAGCTTTCTTT. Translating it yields CASSVGDTAEAFF.

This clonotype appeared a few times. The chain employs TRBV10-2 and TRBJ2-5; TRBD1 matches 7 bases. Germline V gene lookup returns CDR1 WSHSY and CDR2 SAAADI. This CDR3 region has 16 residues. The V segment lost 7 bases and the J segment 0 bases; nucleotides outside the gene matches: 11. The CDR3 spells CASKPPGQIYQETQYF. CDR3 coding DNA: TGCGCCAGCAAACCGCCGGGACAGATCTACCAAGAGACCCAGTACTTC.

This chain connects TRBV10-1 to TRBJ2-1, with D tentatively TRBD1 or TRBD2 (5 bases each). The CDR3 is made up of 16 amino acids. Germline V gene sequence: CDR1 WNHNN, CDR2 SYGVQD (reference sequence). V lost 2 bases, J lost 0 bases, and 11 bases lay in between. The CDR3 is CASSEGGFSSYNEQFF. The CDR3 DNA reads TGCGCCAGCAGTGAGGGGGGATTCAGCTCCTACAATGAGCAGTTCTTC.

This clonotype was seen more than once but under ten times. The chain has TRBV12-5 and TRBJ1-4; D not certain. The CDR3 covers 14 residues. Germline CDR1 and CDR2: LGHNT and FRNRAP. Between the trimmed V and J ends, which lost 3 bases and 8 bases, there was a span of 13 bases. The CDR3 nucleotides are TGTGCTAGTGGTTTAGGTGGTCGGTCCGAAAAACTGTTTTTT. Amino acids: CASGLGGRSEKLFF. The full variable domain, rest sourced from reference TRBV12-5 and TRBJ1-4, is DARVTQTPRHKVTEMGQEVTMRCQPILGHNTVFWYRQTMMQGLELLAYFRNRAPLDDSGMPKDRFSAEMPDATLATLKIQPSEPRDSAVYFCASGLGGRSEKLFFGSGTQLSVL.

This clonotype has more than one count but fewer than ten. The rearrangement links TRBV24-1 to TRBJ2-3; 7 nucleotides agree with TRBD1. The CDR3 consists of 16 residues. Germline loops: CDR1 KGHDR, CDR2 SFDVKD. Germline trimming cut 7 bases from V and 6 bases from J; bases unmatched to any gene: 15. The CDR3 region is CATSGRTGGLWDTQYF. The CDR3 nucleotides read TGTGCCACCAGCGGACGGACAGGAGGACTCTGGGATACGCAGTATTTT.

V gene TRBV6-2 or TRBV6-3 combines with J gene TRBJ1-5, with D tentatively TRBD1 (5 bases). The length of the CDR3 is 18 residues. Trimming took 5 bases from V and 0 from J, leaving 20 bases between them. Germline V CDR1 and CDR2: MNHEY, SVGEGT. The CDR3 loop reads CASSLSEGLIYSNQPQHF. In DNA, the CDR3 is TGTGCCAGCAGTCTAAGCGAGGGGCTGATTTATAGCAATCAGCCCCAGCATTTT.

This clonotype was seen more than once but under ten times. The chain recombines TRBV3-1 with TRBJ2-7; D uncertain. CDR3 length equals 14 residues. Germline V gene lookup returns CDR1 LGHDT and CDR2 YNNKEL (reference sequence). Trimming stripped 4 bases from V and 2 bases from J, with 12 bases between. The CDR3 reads CASSRVQRAYEQYF. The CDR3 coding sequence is TGTGCCAGCAGCCGTGTACAAAGAGCCTACGAGCAGTACTTC.

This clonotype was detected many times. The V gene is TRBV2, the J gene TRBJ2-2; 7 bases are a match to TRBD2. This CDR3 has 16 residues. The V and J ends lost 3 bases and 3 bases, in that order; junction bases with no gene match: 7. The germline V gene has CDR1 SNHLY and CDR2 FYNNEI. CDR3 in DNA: TGTGCCAGCAGTGATTGGGCTAGCGGAGACACCGGGGAGCTGTTTTTT. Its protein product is CASSDWASGDTGELFF.

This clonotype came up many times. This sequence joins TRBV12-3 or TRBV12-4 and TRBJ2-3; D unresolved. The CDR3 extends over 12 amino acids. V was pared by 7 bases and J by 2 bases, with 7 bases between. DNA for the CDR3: TGTGCCAGCACCCGAGCCACAGATACGCAGTATTTT. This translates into CASTRATDTQYF.

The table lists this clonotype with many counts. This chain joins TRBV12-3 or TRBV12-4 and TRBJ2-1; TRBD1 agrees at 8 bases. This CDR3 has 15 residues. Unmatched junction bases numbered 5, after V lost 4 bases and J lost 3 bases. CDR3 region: CASSSSGGRYNEQFF. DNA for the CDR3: TGTGCCAGCAGTTCCTCAGGGGGCCGCTACAATGAGCAGTTCTTC.

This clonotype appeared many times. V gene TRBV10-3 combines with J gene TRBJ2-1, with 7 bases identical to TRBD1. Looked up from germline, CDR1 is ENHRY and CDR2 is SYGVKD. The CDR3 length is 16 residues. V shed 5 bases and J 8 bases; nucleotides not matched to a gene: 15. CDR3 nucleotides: TGTGCCATCAGTAAGCACGTAGGGGGCACTCTCGATGAGCAGTTCTTC. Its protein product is CAISKHVGGTLDEQFF.

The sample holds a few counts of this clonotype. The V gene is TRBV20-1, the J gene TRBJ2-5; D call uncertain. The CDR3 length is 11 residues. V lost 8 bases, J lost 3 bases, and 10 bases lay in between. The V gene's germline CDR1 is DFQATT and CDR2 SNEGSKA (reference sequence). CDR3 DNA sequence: TGCAGTTCAGTCATAGAAGAGACCCAGTACTTC. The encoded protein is CSSVIEETQYF.

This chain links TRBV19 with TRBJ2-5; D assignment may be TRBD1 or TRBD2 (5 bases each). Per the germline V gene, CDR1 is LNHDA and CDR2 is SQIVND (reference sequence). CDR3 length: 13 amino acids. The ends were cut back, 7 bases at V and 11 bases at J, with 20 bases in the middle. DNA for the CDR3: TGTGCCAGTAATGAGGGGCAATACAATGAGCAGTACTTC. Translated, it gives CASNEGQYNEQYF.

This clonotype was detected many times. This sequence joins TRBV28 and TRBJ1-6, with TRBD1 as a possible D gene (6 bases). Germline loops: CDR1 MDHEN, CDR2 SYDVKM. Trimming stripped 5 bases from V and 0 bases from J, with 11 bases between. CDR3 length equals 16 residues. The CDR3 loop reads CASSLQGSSYNSPLHF. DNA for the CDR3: TGTGCCAGCAGTCTACAGGGAAGCTCCTATAATTCACCCCTCCACTTT.

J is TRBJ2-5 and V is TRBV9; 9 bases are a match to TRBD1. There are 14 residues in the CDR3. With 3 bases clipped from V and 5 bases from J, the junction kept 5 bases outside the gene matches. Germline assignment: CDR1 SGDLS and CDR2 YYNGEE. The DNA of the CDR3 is TGTGCCAGCAGCGCAACAGGGGGCGCGGAGACCCAGTACTTC. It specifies CASSATGGAETQYF.

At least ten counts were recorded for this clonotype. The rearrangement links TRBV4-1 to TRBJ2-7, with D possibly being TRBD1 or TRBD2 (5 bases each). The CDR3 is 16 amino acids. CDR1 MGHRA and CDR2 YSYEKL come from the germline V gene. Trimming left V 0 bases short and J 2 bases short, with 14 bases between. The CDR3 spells CASSQDDRDPAYEQYF. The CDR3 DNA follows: TGCGCCAGCAGCCAAGACGACCGGGACCCCGCCTACGAGCAGTACTTC.

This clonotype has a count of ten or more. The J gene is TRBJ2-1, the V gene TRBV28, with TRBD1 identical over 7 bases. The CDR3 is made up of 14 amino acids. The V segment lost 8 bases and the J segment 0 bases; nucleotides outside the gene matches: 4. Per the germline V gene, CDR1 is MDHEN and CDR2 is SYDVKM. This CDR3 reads CASETGVSYNEQFF. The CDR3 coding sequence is TGTGCCAGCGAAACAGGGGTCTCCTACAATGAGCAGTTCTTC.